Presented here are 3 T cell receptor beta chains from one specimen sequenced in a study of blood T cell repertoires in COVID-19. The repertoire was sequenced with immunoSEQ multiplex PCR; TCRdb's copy has only in-frame clones and lacks some. This table has a few hundred thousand clones, around four fifths appearing once. Material: peripheral blood. These receptors were taken from a man aged 55 to 70 who had recovered from COVID-19.

The chain carries TRBV7-2 and TRBJ2-2; TRBD2 matches at 8 bases. The trim removed 7 bases at V and 5 bases at J, leaving 6 bases unmatched. The CDR3 has 14 residues. The germline V gene encodes CDR1 SGHTA and CDR2 FQGNSA. CDR3 DNA sequence: TGTGCCAGCAAATCCGGGGGGGAGACCGGGGAGCTGTTTTTT. As protein: CASKSGGETGELFF.

The chain employs TRBV28 and TRBJ2-7; 8 bases are shared with TRBD2. The CDR3 has 15 amino acids. V was clipped by 6 bases and J by 4 bases; unmatched bases: 11. The germline V gene encodes CDR1 MDHEN and CDR2 SYDVKM. The CDR3 DNA sequence: TGTGCCAGCAGCCCCGGGGGGGGAGGTTTGTACGAGCAGTACTTC. Translation gives CASSPGGGGLYEQYF. The complete variable domain, with remaining parts taken from reference TRBV28 and TRBJ2-7, reads DVKVTQSSRYLVKRTGEKVFLECVQDMDHENMFWYRQDPGLGLRLIYFSYDVKMKEKGDIPEGYSVSREKKERFSLILESASTNQTSMYLCASSPGGGGLYEQYFGPGTRLTVT.

The sample holds one count of this clone. V is TRBV28 and J is TRBJ2-7; TRBD1 matches at 7 bases. The CDR3 consists of 14 residues. CDR1 is MDHEN and CDR2 is SYDVKM in the germline V gene. The V and J ends lost 2 bases and 0 bases, in that order; junction bases with no gene match: 1. CDR3 coding DNA: TGTGCCAGCAGTTTAGACAGGGCCTCCTACGAGCAGTACTTC. Amino acids: CASSLDRASYEQYF. Combining the CDR3 with reference TRBV28 and TRBJ2-7 gives the whole variable domain DVKVTQSSRYLVKRTGEKVFLECVQDMDHENMFWYRQDPGLGLRLIYFSYDVKMKEKGDIPEGYSVSREKKERFSLILESASTNQTSMYLCASSLDRASYEQYFGPGTRLTVT.